The rows below give T cell receptor beta chains drawn from one sample of a study of blood T cells in healthy people across ages. Each CDR3 protein gets one entry after TCRdb re-called the 5' RACE reads with MiXCR. The sample has hundreds of thousands of distinct CDR3 sequences; more than 50% are singletons. The sequenced sample consisted of blood. All receptors come from a man aged 35 to 55 in good health. Both conserved end residues are trimmed from each CDR3. Each record gives: V gene, CDR3 protein.

V: TRBV29-1
CDR3: SAGASSGANVLT

V: TRBV12-3/TRBV12-4
CDR3: ASSFADPDTQY

V: TRBV4-1
CDR3: ASSSPGGGRGYT

V: TRBV29-1
CDR3: SVNTGAYGTQY

V: TRBV9
CDR3: ASSVRESSYNEQF

V: TRBV7-3
CDR3: ASSPQGGQAYNEQY

V: TRBV9
CDR3: ASSPSGLSSSPLH

V: TRBV13
CDR3: ASSPEDRATNEQF

V: TRBV29-1
CDR3: SVDVLKGTQY

V: TRBV20-1
CDR3: SASEFRSSYNSPLH

V: TRBV7-2
CDR3: ASSRSGGIDEQY

V: TRBV9
CDR3: ASSVEVAGGRLYNEQF

V: TRBV5-6
CDR3: ASSLAAVLRSNEQF

V: TRBV14
CDR3: ASSQDWEGRGGTQY

V: TRBV9
CDR3: ASKVTGNTGELF

V: TRBV7-2
CDR3: ASSVTRDRYEQY

V: TRBV7-8
CDR3: AARLAGITDTQY

V: TRBV4-3
CDR3: ASSQENRDGTDTQY

V: TRBV6-2/TRBV6-3
CDR3: ASSYFRDYNEQF

V: TRBV28
CDR3: ASSPLPGAGTTDTQY

V: TRBV7-3
CDR3: ASSLYETSDAGELF

V: TRBV3-1
CDR3: ASSQDLLRWNPTGELF

V: TRBV5-1
CDR3: ASSGEDYGYT

V: TRBV5-1
CDR3: ASSYSLQETQY

V: TRBV18
CDR3: ASSPLAGVTTNEKLF

V: TRBV7-2
CDR3: ASSLEFGGWYEQY

V: TRBV5-1
CDR3: ASSLGGGLLGTEAF

V: TRBV28
CDR3: ASSVFRTDTQY

V: TRBV15
CDR3: ATAGTGGFETQY

V: TRBV7-2
CDR3: ASSWDRGPNEQF

V: TRBV5-1
CDR3: ASSLEYNSPLH

V: TRBV20-1
CDR3: SAISGTQLAYEQY

V: TRBV12-3/TRBV12-4
CDR3: ASARRADEQY

V: TRBV7-2
CDR3: ASSPGQGWEKLF

V: TRBV12-3/TRBV12-4
CDR3: ASSPPRGGGNTEAF

V: TRBV15
CDR3: ATSRDALAGTDNEQF

V: TRBV25-1
CDR3: TSSGRGESSYEQY

V: TRBV2
CDR3: ASSVRFYNEQF

V: TRBV12-3/TRBV12-4
CDR3: ASSLAPRVSYEQY

V: TRBV10-3
CDR3: AISPAGQGERPYYGNYGYT

V: TRBV27
CDR3: ASSLLRPSNTGELF

V: TRBV7-3
CDR3: ASSLGTGVLSGANVLT

V: TRBV12-3/TRBV12-4
CDR3: ASSFTAFNTEAF

V: TRBV4-1
CDR3: ASRPHAEGVNGAAF

V: TRBV7-3
CDR3: ASSLRQAPSSGYT

V: TRBV7-9
CDR3: ASSLAGQSQDYGYT

V: TRBV10-3
CDR3: AIRAAQGREGTQY

V: TRBV9
CDR3: ASSADRSSYEQY

V: TRBV7-3
CDR3: ASSLWAGGPDTQY

V: TRBV2
CDR3: ASSETFTGRDTQY

V: TRBV4-2
CDR3: ASSIGLGLSEQY

V: TRBV21-1
CDR3: ASSNGTSGSTDTQY

V: TRBV11-3
CDR3: ASSSPDRRSYEQY

V: TRBV7-9
CDR3: ASTTYQGSDYEQY

V: TRBV7-8
CDR3: ASSSEDNGANVLT